This record covers a single TCR beta chain. Its matching antigen is unknown. The sample comes from a study of memory B cells and T cells in multiple sclerosis. Study results and caveats: Compartments had unequal clone-set sizes, affecting shared clonotype counts.

TCRdb keeps only in-frame clones here, not all; method: immunoSEQ multiplex PCR. The sample lists tens of thousands of clones; roughly 86% were seen once. CFSE-dim autoproliferating and CFSE-high non-proliferating T cells from unstimulated culture were sequenced separately. Replicate wells were pooled after six to eight days of stimulus-free culture of roughly 5x10^7 CFSE-labeled PBMCs. CFSE at 0.5 uM labeled the PBMCs, which were then cultured unstimulated. The length of the CDR3 is 15 residues. Germline loops: CDR1 SGHTA, CDR2 FQGNSA. Losses at the gene ends were 2 bases for V and 5 bases for J; bases not matched to a gene: 5.

V and J are TRBV7-2 and TRBJ2-1; TRBD2 agrees at 8 bases. The sequence was collected from a human donor with multiple sclerosis. The material sequenced was PBMCs from blood kept in culture. The CDR3: CASSLQAGADNEQFF. The CDR3 DNA follows: TGTGCCAGCAGCTTACAAGCGGGGGCAGACAATGAGCAGTTCTTC.